The following is a TCR beta chain sequence with its context. Its cognate antigen is unknown. Trimming removed 3 bases from V and 4 bases from J, with 6 bases in between. This CDR3 has 11 residues. CDR1 and CDR2 (germline): SQVTM, ANQGSEA. This record belongs to a study of cytomegalovirus exposure and HLA in healthy donors. On the study more broadly: The same platform as the roughly 630 first-cohort repertoires was used for the 90 to 150 validation repertoires, a later analysis reported.

Findings and caveats of the study: Subsequent analysis revealed that first-cohort TCR clusters tended to co-occur in the 130 or so validation repertoires. Reportedly, diagnosis of cytomegalovirus status by the classifier showed high specificity and sensitivity. There were 160 or so TCR beta chains listed as cytomegalovirus-associated.

Data came from immunoSEQ multiplex PCR; TCRdb stores just in-frame clones and leaves some out. The sample includes tens of thousands of clones, around 93% seen only once; the top ten take 7%. The origin of this receptor is a young woman in good health and CMV-seropositive. Sequenced sample: PBMCs. This rearrangement joins TRBV29-1 to TRBJ1-2; D is uncertain. CDR3 in DNA: TGCAGCGTTGAGAGGAGCTATGGCTACACCTTC. The encoded protein is CSVERSYGYTF.